The present T cell receptor beta chain was sequenced within a study of somatic mutations in cytotoxic T cells in rheumatoid arthritis. Overall study findings and caveats: The top CD8+ clone topped 20% of CD8+ cells in about an eighth of the roughly 65 patients. TRBV07 appeared slightly underrepresented in the rheumatoid arthritis patients. That finding was not adjusted to account for multiple comparisons. Rheumatoid arthritis patients and age-matched healthy controls showed no significant difference in CD8+ T-cell clonality.

Positive selection with magnetic beads achieved the isolation of CD4+ and CD8+ cells, followed by a flow cytometry check of purity. In regard to this clone: Antigen: not known.

Here immunoSEQ multiplex PCR was the method, and the copy in TCRdb shows in-frame clones only, minus some. The data contain about 11,000 clones, 70% to 85% of them singletons. Trimming cost V 5 bases and J 3 bases, with 5 bases left between them. The CDR3 totals 11 residues. Germline lookup yields CDR1 DFQATT and CDR2 SNEGSKA (reference sequence). This sequence joins TRBV20-1 and TRBJ2-1; D gene ambiguous. Source material: CD8+ T cells sorted from blood. This receptor was taken from a man aged 65-85 years in good health. The CDR3 nucleotides read TGCAGTGCTCCCAGCTACAATGAGCAGTTCTTC. Amino acid sequence: CSAPSYNEQFF.